The rows below give T cell receptor beta chains drawn from one sample of a study of cytomegalovirus exposure and HLA in healthy donors. Assay: immunoSEQ multiplex PCR; the TCRdb copy retains only in-frame clones and omits some. The sample has about 110,000 clones; 65% to 75% are singletons. The sequenced sample was PBMCs. The receptor set was obtained from a man under 40 in good health and CMV-seropositive. Both conserved end residues are part of each CDR3. Fields, in order: D gene, clone size, V gene, J gene, CDR3 protein, CDR3 DNA. A D gene is named only where the DNA matches it firmly. Clone size is given for some rows only: seen once, a few or many times, or a class if the clone is expanded.

NA	NA	TRBV11-1	TRBJ1-2	CASSLGGSRGYTF	TGTGCCAGCAGCTTAGGCGGCAGTCGTGGCTACACCTTC
TRBD1	NA	TRBV19	TRBJ1-1	CASRIRTGGAGTEAFF	TGTGCCAGTAGGATAAGGACAGGGGGCGCGGGCACTGAAGCTTTCTTT
NA	NA	TRBV7-2	TRBJ1-3	CASSLDIGNTIYF	TGTGCCAGCAGCTTAGACATCGGAAACACCATATATTTT
NA	NA	TRBV2	TRBJ2-7	CASAAGLEQYF	TGTGCCAGCGCAGCAGGCCTCGAGCAGTACTTC
NA	NA	TRBV2	TRBJ2-6	CASSGGGGSGANVLTF	TGTGCCAGCAGTGGCGGCGGCGGCTCTGGGGCCAACGTCCTGACTTTC
NA	NA	TRBV6-5	TRBJ2-3	CASSLGVQTDTQYF	TGTGCCAGCAGTTTGGGAGTTCAAACAGATACGCAGTATTTT
TRBD1	few	TRBV6-6	TRBJ1-3	CASDRGGNTIYF	TGTGCCAGCGACAGGGGTGGAAACACCATATATTTT
NA	NA	TRBV7-2	TRBJ2-6	CASSSTDSGANVLTF	TGTGCCAGCAGCTCTACAGACTCTGGGGCCAACGTCCTGACTTTC
NA	few	TRBV7-9	TRBJ1-3	CASSYYGATGNTIYF	TGTGCCAGCAGTTACTATGGGGCTACTGGAAACACCATATATTTT
NA	NA	TRBV6-6	TRBJ1-1	CASSYFGPTNTEAFF	TGTGCCAGCAGTTATTTTGGGCCTACGAACACTGAAGCTTTCTTT
TRBD2	NA	TRBV9	TRBJ2-1	CASSVALAGLNEQFF	TGTGCCAGCAGCGTGGCCCTAGCGGGGTTGAATGAGCAGTTCTTC
NA	NA	TRBV6-1	TRBJ1-1	CASRGGAGATEAFF	TGTGCCAGCAGGGGAGGGGCGGGAGCCACTGAAGCTTTCTTT
NA	NA	TRBV7-9	TRBJ2-1	CASSLGSGYNEQFF	TGTGCCAGCAGCTTAGGGTCCGGGTACAATGAGCAGTTCTTC
TRBD1	NA	TRBV28	TRBJ2-7	CASTRGQGEQYF	TGTGCCAGCACGAGGGGGCAAGGAGAGCAGTACTTC
NA	NA	TRBV18	TRBJ2-7	CASSRAGTLYEQYF	TGTGCCAGCTCACGGGCAGGGACTCTGTACGAGCAGTACTTC
NA	NA	TRBV2	TRBJ2-7	CASSGDTSYEQYF	TGTGCCAGCAGTGGGGACACCTCCTACGAGCAGTACTTC
TRBD1	few	TRBV5-4	TRBJ2-7	CASSWDRGDEQYF	TGTGCCAGCAGCTGGGACAGGGGGGACGAGCAGTACTTC
NA	NA	TRBV2	TRBJ2-7	CASRRFRGFYEQYF	TGTGCCAGCAGGCGATTTAGGGGTTTCTACGAGCAGTACTTC
NA	few	TRBV5-1	TRBJ2-3	CASSLGGGGRRDTQYF	TGCGCCAGCAGCTTGGGGGGAGGAGGGCGCCGTGATACGCAGTATTTT
NA	NA	TRBV6-5	TRBJ1-2	CASSAVRDNYYGYTF	TGTGCCAGCAGTGCAGTCCGGGACAACTACTATGGCTACACCTTC
NA	NA	TRBV2	TRBJ1-1	CASRRGTWVVNTEAFF	TGTGCCAGCCGGCGGGGGACCTGGGTTGTGAACACTGAAGCTTTCTTT
TRBD1	NA	TRBV9	TRBJ2-1	CASSGWTGNEQFF	TGTGCCAGCAGCGGATGGACAGGGAATGAGCAGTTCTTC
TRBD2	NA	TRBV5-4	TRBJ2-5	CASSAGGTSGGAGETQYF	TGTGCCAGCAGCGCTGGCGGGACTAGCGGGGGGGCCGGAGAGACCCAGTACTTC
NA	NA	TRBV15	TRBJ1-5	CATSRRAGPGQPQHF	TGTGCCACCAGCAGACGGGCAGGGCCGGGTCAGCCCCAGCATTTT
NA	many	TRBV7-9	TRBJ2-1	CASSLSLAGSYNEQFF	TGTGCCAGCAGCTTATCACTGGCGGGGTCCTACAATGAGCAGTTCTTC
NA	NA	TRBV18	TRBJ1-2	CASSPREVTYGYTF	TGTGCCAGCTCACCACGGGAGGTTACGTATGGCTACACCTTC
TRBD2	NA	TRBV19	TRBJ2-1	CASSSEAGAYNEQFF	TGTGCCAGTAGCTCCGAGGCGGGGGCCTACAATGAGCAGTTCTTC
TRBD1	NA	TRBV9	TRBJ2-2	CASSVPGTGVGELFF	TGTGCCAGCAGCGTTCCCGGGACAGGGGTCGGGGAGCTGTTTTTT
TRBD2	NA	TRBV2	TRBJ2-7	CASSREGLNEQYF	TGTGCCAGCAGTCGGGAGGGCCTGAACGAGCAGTACTTC
NA	NA	TRBV10-3	TRBJ2-7	CAISEGPEQYF	TGTGCCATCAGTGAGGGGCCCGAGCAGTACTTC
TRBD1	NA	TRBV5-1	TRBJ2-2	CASTSGTGRGTGELFF	TGCGCCAGCACTTCCGGGACAGGGCGTGGGACCGGGGAGCTGTTTTTT
TRBD2	NA	TRBV5-1	TRBJ2-7	CASSWTSDYEQYF	TGCGCCAGCAGCTGGACTAGCGACTACGAGCAGTACTTC
TRBD1	NA	TRBV5-1	TRBJ2-7	CASSLEQGAYEQYF	TGCGCCAGCAGCTTGGAACAGGGGGCGTACGAGCAGTACTTC
TRBD2	NA	TRBV6-6	TRBJ2-3	CASSYTGGPSDTQYF	TGTGCCAGCAGTTACACGGGGGGGCCCTCAGATACGCAGTATTTT
NA	NA	TRBV11-2	TRBJ1-6	CASSLAGGSPLHF	TGTGCCAGCAGCTTAGCGGGGGGATCACCCCTCCACTTT
TRBD1	NA	TRBV28	TRBJ1-2	CASSSRTGVSNYGYTF	TGTGCCAGCAGTTCGAGGACAGGAGTCTCTAACTATGGCTACACCTTC
NA	NA	TRBV7-6	TRBJ2-7	CASSYQGSAYEQYF	TGTGCCAGCAGCTATCAGGGGTCGGCCTACGAGCAGTACTTC
TRBD1	few	TRBV6-6	TRBJ1-5	CASSRDRGVDQPQHF	TGTGCCAGCAGCCGTGACAGGGGAGTGGATCAGCCCCAGCATTTT
TRBD1	NA	TRBV10-3	TRBJ2-5	CAISEDRGETQYF	TGTGCCATCAGTGAGGACAGGGGGGAGACCCAGTACTTC
NA	NA	TRBV18	TRBJ1-1	CASSPRTGLNTEAFF	TGTGCCAGCTCACCACGAACAGGATTGAACACTGAAGCTTTCTTT
TRBD2	NA	TRBV19	TRBJ2-1	CASSTGLAGPSHEQFF	TGTGCCAGTAGTACCGGACTAGCGGGGCCGTCCCATGAGCAGTTCTTC
TRBD1	NA	TRBV2	TRBJ2-7	CASRRGQGASYEQYF	TGTGCCAGCAGGCGGGGACAGGGGGCCTCCTACGAGCAGTACTTC
TRBD1	NA	TRBV15	TRBJ1-2	CATSSSRGLDYGYTF	TGTGCCACCAGCAGTAGCAGGGGGCTGGACTATGGCTACACCTTC